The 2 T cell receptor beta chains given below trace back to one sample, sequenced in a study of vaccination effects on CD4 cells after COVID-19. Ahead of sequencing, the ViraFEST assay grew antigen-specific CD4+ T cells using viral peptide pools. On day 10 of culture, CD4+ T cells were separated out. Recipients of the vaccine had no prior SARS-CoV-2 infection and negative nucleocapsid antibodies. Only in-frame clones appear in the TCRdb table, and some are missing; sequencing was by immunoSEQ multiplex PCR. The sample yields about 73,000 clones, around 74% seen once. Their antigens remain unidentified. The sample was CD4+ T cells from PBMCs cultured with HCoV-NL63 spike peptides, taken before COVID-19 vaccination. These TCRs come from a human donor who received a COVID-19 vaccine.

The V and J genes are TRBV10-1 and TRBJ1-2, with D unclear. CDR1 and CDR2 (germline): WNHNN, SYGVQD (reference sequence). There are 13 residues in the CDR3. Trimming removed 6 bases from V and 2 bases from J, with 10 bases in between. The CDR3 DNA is TGCGCCAGCAGCCCGGACGGGAACTATGGCTACACCTTC. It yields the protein CASSPDGNYGYTF.

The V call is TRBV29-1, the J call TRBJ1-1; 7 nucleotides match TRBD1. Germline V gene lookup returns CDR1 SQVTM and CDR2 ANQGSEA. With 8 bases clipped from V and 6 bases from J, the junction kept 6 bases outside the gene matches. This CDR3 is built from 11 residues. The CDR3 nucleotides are TGCAGCTCCAACAGGGGCGCTGAAGCTTTCTTT. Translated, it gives CSSNRGAEAFF.